This TCR beta chain was sequenced during a study of cytomegalovirus exposure and HLA in healthy donors. The study, taken as a whole, reports: Later genetic work tied a missense DCLRE1C variant to beta-chain V and J trimming.

A note on this clone: The antigen remains unidentified.

It was healthy bone marrow donors who served as donors. The PCR was carried out with 60 Vbeta primers and 13 Jbeta primers. Method: immunoSEQ multiplex PCR; TCRdb's copy keeps in-frame clones and lacks some. Of approximately 220,000 clones in the sample, 65% to 85% were seen once. The CDR3 loop spans 13 amino acids. The germline CDR1 and CDR2 sequences are MRHNA and SNTAGT. V was cut by 7 bases and J by 5 bases, with 15 bases left in between. This clonotype was sampled from a boy under 10 years old in good health and CMV-seronegative. The sample taken for sequencing was PBMCs. The chain employs TRBV6-4 and TRBJ2-7; D is possibly TRBD1 (5 bases). Here the CDR3 reads CASKGQGFNEQYF. CDR3 in DNA: TGTGCCAGCAAAGGTCAGGGATTCAACGAGCAGTACTTC.